This T cell receptor beta chain is drawn from a study of shared clonotypes between healthy human individuals. Study-wide background: Every donor yielded three CD4 naive, three CD4 memory, two CD8 naive and one CD8 memory plate.

V gave up 6 bases and J gave up 8 bases, with 13 bases separating them. The CDR3 is 13 residues long. Germline loops: CDR1 MNHEY, CDR2 SMNVEV (reference sequence). All the donors were Caucasian adults who lived in Nashville, Tennessee. The assay used deep level. Clones were sequenced by immunoSEQ multiplex PCR, and TCRdb holds only the in-frame ones, with some missing. The sample has about 2 million clones; over 85% are singletons. The sequence came from a man aged 18 to 35 in good health. Sequencing used naive CD4+ T cells sorted from blood. Specified subset: CD45RA+ positively selected. V and J are TRBV27 and TRBJ1-4; the D gene is possibly TRBD1 (6 bases). CDR3 sequence: CASSDRTVEKLFF. CDR3 DNA sequence: TGTGCCAGCAGCGATAGGACAGTAGAAAAACTGTTTTTT. Looking up the rest from reference TRBV27 and TRBJ1-4 gives the full variable domain: EAQVTQNPRYLITVTGKKLTVTCSQNMNHEYMSWYRQDPGLGLRQIYYSMNVEVTDKGDVPEGYKVSRKEKRNFPLILESPSPNQTSLYFCASSDRTVEKLFFGSGTQLSVL.